This paragraph covers one TCR beta chain sequence. The target antigen is unknown. Time point meaning: after neoadjuvant nivolumab, at surgical resection. CDR1 and CDR2 from the germline V gene are SGDLS and YYNGEE. With 4 bases clipped from V and 4 bases from J, the junction kept 17 bases outside the gene matches. The CDR3 contains 18 residues. The entry originates in a study of neoadjuvant anti-PD-1 for oral cavity cancer. Study-wide findings and caveats: TCR analyses covered only three patients per response group.

The assay was immunoSEQ multiplex PCR, and TCRdb's table has in-frame clones only and misses some. The table lists 35,000 to 40,000 clones, 30% to 40% of them singletons. Sequencing was performed on tumor tissue, taken after nivolumab (anti-PD-1) treatment. The rearrangement links TRBV9 to TRBJ2-1; 7 nucleotides match TRBD1. The receptor was isolated from a person between 35 and 79 years old with oral cavity squamous cell carcinoma. As DNA, the CDR3 is TGTGCCAGCAGCCCAGGGGGTCAAACGAATCCTCCTTACAATGAGCAGTTCTTC. This gives the protein CASSPGGQTNPPYNEQFF.